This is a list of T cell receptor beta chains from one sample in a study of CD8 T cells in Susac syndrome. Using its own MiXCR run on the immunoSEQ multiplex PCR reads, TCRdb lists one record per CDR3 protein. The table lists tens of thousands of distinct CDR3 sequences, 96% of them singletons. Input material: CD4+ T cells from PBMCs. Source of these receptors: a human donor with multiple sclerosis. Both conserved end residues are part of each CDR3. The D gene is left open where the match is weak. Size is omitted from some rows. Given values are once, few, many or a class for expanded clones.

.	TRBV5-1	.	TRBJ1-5	TGCGCCAGCAGCTTGGAAGGGGCCCTGAATCAGCCCCAGCATTTT	CASSLEGALNQPQHF
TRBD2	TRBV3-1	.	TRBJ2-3	TGTGCCAGCAGCCTCCAAATAGCGGGGGGGTTAGATACGCAGTATTTT	CASSLQIAGGLDTQYF
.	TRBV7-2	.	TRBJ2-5	TGTGCCAGCAGCTTTGCGGGGCAAGAGACCCAGTACTTC	CASSFAGQETQYF
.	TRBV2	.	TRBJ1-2	TGTGCCAGCAGTCCGGACACGCCTCCTAACTATGGCTACACCTTC	CASSPDTPPNYGYTF
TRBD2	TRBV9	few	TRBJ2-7	TGTGCCAGCAGCGTCGGGGGGGAGAGGGAGCAGTACTTC	CASSVGGEREQYF
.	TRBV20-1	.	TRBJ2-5	TGCAGTGCTAGCCGACTAGGGGTAGAGACCCAGTACTTC	CSASRLGVETQYF
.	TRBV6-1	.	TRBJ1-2	TGTGCCAGCACCCCGGGTGGGGGCTACACCTTC	CASTPGGGYTF
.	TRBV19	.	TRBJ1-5	TGTGCCAGTATTCTGGGAAGGGGAGGCAATCAGCCCCAGCATTTT	CASILGRGGNQPQHF
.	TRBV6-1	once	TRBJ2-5	TGTGCCAGCAGTGGGACGGGCCCAGCTCGACGGGAGACCCAGTACTTC	CASSGTGPARRETQYF
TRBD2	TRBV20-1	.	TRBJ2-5	TGCAGTGCTAGAGGCGGGGGGGCGGTGGAGACCCAGTACTTC	CSARGGGAVETQYF
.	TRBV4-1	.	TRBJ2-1	TGCGCCAGCAGCCAAGGCAGGGGTCTCGTTGCCTTC	CASSQGRGLVAF
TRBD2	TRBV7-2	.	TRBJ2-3	TGTGCCAGCAGCTCACGGGGGGGAGATACGCAGTATTTT	CASSSRGGDTQYF
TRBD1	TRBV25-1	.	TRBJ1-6	TGTGCCAGCAGTGAATGGACAGGGCATTATAATTCACCCCTCCACTTT	CASSEWTGHYNSPLHF
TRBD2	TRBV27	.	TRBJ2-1	TGTGCCAGCAGTTCCCCGCTAGCGGGGTACAATGAGCAGTTCTTC	CASSSPLAGYNEQFF
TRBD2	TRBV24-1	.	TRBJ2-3	TGTGCCACCAGTGACATAGCGGGGGGAAAGGCAGATACGCAGTATTTT	CATSDIAGGKADTQYF
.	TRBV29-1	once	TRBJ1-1	TGCAGCGTCGATTGGAATACCCTTGGGACTGAAGCTTTCTTT	CSVDWNTLGTEAFF
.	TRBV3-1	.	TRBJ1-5	TGTGCCAGCAGCGAAGTCATAGGCAATCAGCCCCAGCATTTT	CASSEVIGNQPQHF
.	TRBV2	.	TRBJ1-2	TGTGCCAGCAGTGTTCTTAGGGGCGACTATGGCTACACCTTC	CASSVLRGDYGYTF
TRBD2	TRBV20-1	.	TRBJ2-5	TGCAGTGCTAGAAGGGGAGGGGAGCCCGTTGGCTACCAAGAGACCCAGTACTTC	CSARRGGEPVGYQETQYF